Listed below are T cell receptor beta chains from one sample, sequenced in a study of regulatory and conventional T cells in RAG deficiency. TCRdb's table, derived via immunoSEQ multiplex PCR, lists solely in-frame clones and lacks some. Of more than 20,000 clones listed, roughly 96% are singletons. This sample also belongs to another study, concerning regulatory T cells.

The sequenced sample was CD25- CD4+ T cells sorted from blood. These receptors came from a human donor in good health. Both conserved end residues are part of each CDR3. A D gene is named only where the DNA matches it firmly. Expanded clones are given a class, and other clones once, few, many or no size at all.

j_call d_call v_call clone_size cdr3_nt cdr3_aa
TRBJ2-7 TRBD1 TRBV19 . TGTGCCAGTAGTATTACGGGACAGGGAGTCCGTCGGGAGCAGTACTTC CASSITGQGVRREQYF
TRBJ2-5 . TRBV7-2 . TGTGCCAGCAGCTTAGGAAGCAGGATTCAAGAGACCCAGTACTTC CASSLGSRIQETQYF
TRBJ2-5 TRBD1 TRBV5-5 . TGTGCCAGCAGCTGGGGGACAGGGGGTGGAGAGACCCAGTACTTC CASSWGTGGGETQYF
TRBJ1-5 . TRBV6-1 . TGTGCCAGCAGTGAAGGGGGGGGTCAGCCCCAGCATTTT CASSEGGGQPQHF
TRBJ2-7 . TRBV10-3 once TGTGCCATCAGTGAAAACAGGGATTACGAGCAGTACTTC CAISENRDYEQYF
TRBJ2-7 TRBD1 TRBV9 . TGTGCCAGCAGCGTCGGGGACAGCACCTACGAGCAGTACTTC CASSVGDSTYEQYF
TRBJ1-5 . TRBV4-2 . TGTGCCAGCAGCCAAGAAGGACAGAGCAATCAGCCCCAGCATTTT CASSQEGQSNQPQHF
TRBJ2-1 TRBD2 TRBV30 . TGTGCCTGGAGTGCCGCGGGGGGGCCAGGCAATGAGCAGTTCTTC CAWSAAGGPGNEQFF
TRBJ2-3 . TRBV2 . TGTGCCAGCAGTCTCGAGGGCGGGGTTAGCACAGATACGCAGTATTTT CASSLEGGVSTDTQYF
TRBJ2-5 TRBD1 TRBV7-9 . TGTGCCAGCAGCCGTGGAACAGGGGGAGAGACCCAGTACTTC CASSRGTGGETQYF
TRBJ1-1 . TRBV9 . TGTGCCAGCAGCGCGCGGTCGGGGGTTGAGACTGAAGCTTTCTTT CASSARSGVETEAFF
TRBJ2-5 . TRBV5-1 once TGCGCCAGCAGCTTGGTTCCCCAGGAGACCCAGTACTTC CASSLVPQETQYF
TRBJ1-1 . TRBV9 . TGTGCCAGCAGCCCGAGAGGGGGAGTGAACACTGAAGCTTTCTTT CASSPRGGVNTEAFF
TRBJ1-3 TRBD1 TRBV7-6 . TGTGCCAGCAGCGGACACCTATCCAGGGGGCTGCTCTCTGGAAACACCATATATTTT CASSGHLSRGLLSGNTIYF
TRBJ1-6 . TRBV7-3 . TGTGCCAGCAGCTTAACAGGGGGTAATAATTCACCCCTCCACTTT CASSLTGGNNSPLHF
TRBJ2-5 TRBD2 TRBV5-1 . TGCGCCAGCACCTACTCGAGGACTAGCGGGCGGGAGACCCAGTACTTC CASTYSRTSGRETQYF
TRBJ1-2 TRBD1 TRBV5-5 . TGTGCCAGCAGCTTGGCCGGGACAGGAAACGCTAACTATGGCTACACCTTC CASSLAGTGNANYGYTF